These 11 T cell receptor beta chains share one sample of origin, sequenced in a study of blood T cell repertoires in COVID-19. Clones were read by immunoSEQ multiplex PCR, and TCRdb kept only the in-frame ones, dropping some. The sample lists about 76,000 clones, around 88% occurring once. The specimen was peripheral blood. All receptors come from a man aged 30-40 years with acute or convalescent COVID-19.

This sequence joins TRBV2 and TRBJ2-5, with 8 bases lining up with TRBD2. CDR1 SNHLY and CDR2 FYNNEI come from the germline V gene. The CDR3 runs to 15 residues. J was trimmed by 4 bases and V by 8 bases; bases with no gene match: 12. The CDR3 DNA is TGTGCCAGCTACCCCGGACTAGCCAGATCAGAGACCCAGTACTTC. It translates to CASYPGLARSETQYF.

This clone turned up a few times. The chain links TRBV19 to TRBJ1-1; the D gene is possibly TRBD1 (5 bases). The germline gives CDR1 LNHDA, CDR2 SQIVND (reference sequence). V was shortened by 2 bases and J by 0 bases, with 10 bases between the two germline ends. The CDR3 consists of 15 residues. CDR3 sequence (DNA): TGTGCCAGTAGTATAAGCGGGGGTTTGAACACTGAAGCTTTCTTT. The encoded protein is CASSISGGLNTEAFF. Variable domain in full (rest from reference TRBV19 and TRBJ1-1): DGGITQSPKYLFRKEGQNVTLSCEQNLNHDAMYWYRQDPGQGLRLIYYSQIVNDFQKGDIAEGYSVSREKKESFPLTVTSAQKNPTAFYLCASSISGGLNTEAFFGQGTRLTVV.

This clone was observed once. The chain uses TRBV6-6 and TRBJ2-1, with D perhaps matching TRBD2 (6 bases). Per the germline V gene, CDR1 is MNHNY and CDR2 is SVGAGI (reference sequence). The V and J ends lost 2 bases and 6 bases respectively, with 8 bases between them. There are 13 residues in the CDR3. This CDR3 reads CASSYVAANEQFF. CDR3 DNA: TGTGCCAGCAGTTACGTAGCGGCCAATGAGCAGTTCTTC.

This chain joins TRBV24-1 and TRBJ2-7; the D gene is possibly TRBD1 (7 bases). The CDR3 consists of 14 residues. Germline V lookup: CDR1 KGHDR, CDR2 SFDVKD. The V end was cut by 7 bases, the J end by 6 bases, with 18 bases between. The CDR3: CATSGGRGVSEQYF. In DNA form, the CDR3 reads TGTGCCACCAGCGGAGGCAGGGGGGTCTCCGAGCAGTACTTC.

This clone has only one observation. This rearrangement joins TRBV5-5 to TRBJ2-1, with 7 bases identical to TRBD2. Germline values: CDR1 SGHKS, CDR2 YYEKEE (reference sequence). This CDR3 has 15 amino acids. Trimming cost V 4 bases and J 1 base; bases outside gene matches: 5. In DNA, the CDR3 is TGTGCCAGCAGCCGGAATAGCGGGTCCTACAATGAGCAGTTCTTC. Translated: CASSRNSGSYNEQFF.

The V gene is TRBV6-1, the J gene TRBJ2-4; D call uncertain. Germline loops: CDR1 MNHNS, CDR2 SASEGT. V lost 0 bases, J lost 8 bases, and 8 bases lay in between. The CDR3 length is 13 residues. In DNA, the CDR3 is TGTGCCAGCAGTGAAGCTGAACCGGACATTCAGTACTTC. Translated, it gives CASSEAEPDIQYF.

The chain joins TRBV7-2 to TRBJ2-7, with D possibly being TRBD1 (6 bases). The CDR3 has 15 amino acids. V was shortened by 5 bases and J by 7 bases, with 21 bases between the two germline ends. CDR1 is SGHTA, CDR2 FQGNSA, per germline. The chain's CDR3 is CASSPSGTIKGEQYF. In DNA, the CDR3 is TGTGCCAGCAGCCCCTCCGGGACAATCAAGGGGGAGCAGTACTTC.

V gene TRBV14 combines with J gene TRBJ2-3; TRBD2 matches at 8 bases. The CDR3 is 16 amino acids. Germline lookup yields CDR1 SGHDN and CDR2 FVKESK. V trimming: 3 bases; J trimming: 1 base; junction bases outside the gene matches: 6. CDR3 protein: CASSQLAGYGTDTQYF. CDR3 DNA: TGTGCCAGCAGCCAGTTAGCGGGATACGGCACAGATACGCAGTATTTT.

This chain connects TRBV7-2 to TRBJ2-6, with 7 bases that match TRBD2. Per the germline V gene, CDR1 is SGHTA and CDR2 is FQGNSA. This CDR3 region has 20 residues. Trimming cost V 0 bases and J 0 bases; bases outside gene matches: 11. CDR3 bases: TGTGCCAGCAGCTTAGCCTGGGGGGGACTAACCTTCTCTGGGGCCAACGTCCTGACTTTC. Protein: CASSLAWGGLTFSGANVLTF.

The chain combines TRBV25-1 with TRBJ2-1; 9 nucleotides match TRBD2. This CDR3 spans 18 amino acids. V dropped 1 base and J dropped 6; count of bases not matched to a gene: 13. Germline-derived CDR1 and CDR2 are MGHDK and SYGVNS. The CDR3 sequence: CASSESNTPREGRNEQFF. The CDR3 region has the DNA TGTGCCAGCAGTGAATCAAACACCCCGCGGGAGGGCCGCAATGAGCAGTTCTTC.

The chain uses TRBV4-3 and TRBJ2-7; unclear D gene. The CDR3 runs to 14 residues. Germline CDR1 is LGHNA and CDR2 is YSLEER. V was shortened by 0 bases and J by 3 bases, with 9 bases between the two germline ends. The CDR3 here is CASSQEARYYEQYF. The CDR3 nucleotides are TGCGCCAGCAGCCAAGAGGCCAGGTACTACGAGCAGTACTTC.